This is a list of T cell receptor beta chains from one sample in a study of T cells in Graves' hyperthyroidism and ophthalmopathy. TCRdb itself ran the multiplex PCR reads through MiXCR, one entry per CDR3 protein. Here the sample spans a few hundred thousand distinct CDR3 sequences, around a sixth being singletons. The sample comprised blood. Receptors originate from a woman younger than 45 with Graves' hyperthyroidism. CDR3s include the opening cysteine and the closing phenylalanine or tryptophan. D genes are given only for firm matches. The size field is filled for only some rows; it gives once, few, many or a size class.

d_gene | abundance | j_gene | v_gene | CDR3aa | CDR3nt
NA | few | TRBJ2-5 | TRBV18 | CASSPGRKTQYF | TGTGCCAGCAGCCCGGGGAGAAAGACCCAGTACTTC
TRBD2 | NA | TRBJ2-1 | TRBV7-6 | CASSHILAGGPDNEQFF | TGTGCCAGCAGCCACATACTAGCGGGAGGGCCGGATAATGAGCAGTTCTTC
NA | NA | TRBJ1-1 | TRBV6-5 | CASSYSNQDTEAFF | TGTGCCAGCAGTTACTCGAACCAGGACACTGAAGCTTTCTTT
NA | few | TRBJ1-2 | TRBV12-5 | CASGLVLWESYTF | TGTGCTAGTGGTTTGGTACTCTGGGAGAGCTACACCTTC
TRBD2 | NA | TRBJ2-5 | TRBV4-1 | CASSHLWTSGVKETQYF | TGCGCCAGCTCGCACCTCTGGACTAGCGGGGTAAAAGAGACCCAGTACTTC
NA | many | TRBJ2-7 | TRBV28 | CASRMESYEQYF | TGTGCCAGCAGAATGGAATCCTACGAGCAGTACTTC
NA | few | TRBJ1-1 | TRBV3-1 | CTSSPHRTLRWAFF | TGTACCAGCAGCCCGCATAGGACTTTGAGATGGGCTTTCTTT
TRBD2 | NA | TRBJ2-1 | TRBV12-3/TRBV12-4 | CASSSLREGRPNEQFF | TGTGCCAGCAGTTCCTTGCGGGAGGGCAGACCCAATGAGCAGTTCTTC
NA | NA | TRBJ2-1 | TRBV27 | CAAPDAVRGWGSYNEQFF | TGTGCGGCCCCGGATGCGGTACGCGGGTGGGGCTCCTACAATGAGCAGTTCTTC
NA | few | TRBJ2-5 | TRBV6-1 | CASSLSRRHLRETQYF | TGTGCCAGCAGTTTAAGTAGGAGACATCTGAGGGAGACCCAGTACTTC
NA | few | TRBJ2-3 | TRBV7-3 | CASSLTRVTTDTQYF | TGTGCCAGCAGCTTAACGCGAGTAACGACAGATACGCAGTATTTT
NA | few | TRBJ1-5 | TRBV7-8 | CASSLGAGAIGYGNQPQHF | TGTGCCAGCAGCTTAGGGGCAGGGGCCATAGGGTATGGCAATCAGCCCCAGCATTTT
TRBD1 | many | TRBJ2-5 | TRBV28 | CASSLSGGYQETQYF | TGTGCCAGCAGTTTATCAGGGGGATACCAAGAGACCCAGTACTTC
TRBD2 | many | TRBJ2-7 | TRBV20-1 | CSVPGYVGDVGREGREQYF | TGCAGTGTCCCCGGATACGTCGGAGATGTGGGGCGGGAGGGGCGCGAGCAGTACTTC
TRBD1 | NA | TRBJ1-1 | TRBV5-1 | CASGQGIRVAEAFF | TGCGCCAGCGGACAGGGAATTCGGGTCGCTGAAGCTTTCTTT
TRBD1 | NA | TRBJ2-4 | TRBV12-5 | CASGLVFTGQENIQYF | TGTGCTAGTGGTTTGGTATTCACGGGACAGGAAAACATTCAGTACTTC
NA | NA | TRBJ1-5 | TRBV4-1 | CASSQPGRNQPQHF | TGCGCCAGCAGCCAACCTGGACGGAATCAGCCCCAGCATTTT
NA | many | TRBJ2-7 | TRBV2 | CASRGGYEQYF | TGTGCCAGCAGGGGAGGCTACGAGCAGTACTTC
TRBD2 | few | TRBJ2-1 | TRBV5-1 | CASSSPKREGYNEQFF | TGCGCCAGCAGCTCACCAAAGCGGGAGGGCTACAATGAGCAGTTCTTC
NA | NA | TRBJ2-3 | TRBV6-2/TRBV6-3 | CASRGRFSTDTQYF | TGTGCCAGCCGAGGGCGGTTTAGCACAGATACGCAGTATTTT
TRBD2 | many | TRBJ2-1 | TRBV28 | CASSFQRGQAYNEQFF | TGTGCCAGCAGTTTTCAGCGGGGCCAAGCCTACAATGAGCAGTTCTTC
NA | NA | TRBJ2-7 | TRBV19 | CASKLAGSYEQYF | TGTGCCAGTAAATTAGCCGGGTCCTACGAGCAGTACTTC
NA | many | TRBJ1-1 | TRBV2 | CASGGGEAFF | TGTGCCAGCGGGGGGGGTGAAGCTTTCTTT
NA | few | TRBJ2-5 | TRBV7-9 | CASSPHSGTQYF | TGTGCCAGCAGCCCCCACTCAGGCACACAGTACTTC
NA | many | TRBJ1-5 | TRBV5-6 | CASSLGRIQPQHF | TGTGCCAGCAGCTTAGGTAGGATCCAGCCCCAGCATTTT
TRBD1 | few | TRBJ2-7 | TRBV10-2 | CASSHRQGISTYEQYF | TGCGCCAGCAGCCACCGACAGGGAATTTCTACCTACGAGCAGTACTTC
NA | many | TRBJ2-7 | TRBV20-1 | CSASPTFGSYEQYF | TGCAGTGCTAGCCCCACCTTCGGCTCCTACGAGCAGTACTTC
TRBD1 | many | TRBJ1-5 | TRBV27 | CASSPMAGTGVNQPQHF | TGTGCCAGCAGTCCGATGGCCGGGACAGGGGTAAATCAGCCCCAGCATTTT
NA | few | TRBJ2-7 | TRBV19 | CASSPRTLTYEQYF | TGTGCCAGTAGCCCCCGGACCCTCACCTACGAGCAGTACTTC
NA | many | TRBJ1-1 | TRBV30 | CAWSTRDGARAFF | TGTGCCTGGAGTACCAGGGATGGGGCCCGGGCTTTCTTT
NA | NA | TRBJ1-5 | TRBV12-3/TRBV12-4 | CASTIGQNNQPQHF | TGTGCCAGCACGATAGGACAGAACAATCAGCCCCAGCATTTT
NA | few | TRBJ1-3 | TRBV6-1 | CASRTFSGNTIYF | TGTGCCAGCAGGACATTTTCTGGAAACACCATATATTTT
TRBD1 | NA | TRBJ2-1 | TRBV6-1 | CATSGGAYNEQFF | TGTGCCACGTCAGGGGGCGCCTACAATGAGCAGTTCTTC
TRBD1 | many | TRBJ2-1 | TRBV20-1 | CSAKGQGLDNEQFF | TGCAGTGCCAAGGGACAGGGCCTGGACAATGAGCAGTTCTTC
NA | many | TRBJ1-2 | TRBV20-1 | CSARDPAEKGYTF | TGCAGTGCTAGAGATCCCGCCGAGAAGGGCTACACCTTC
TRBD2 | many | TRBJ2-3 | TRBV7-2 | CASSLVGTSGTTDTQYF | TGTGCCAGCAGCTTAGTAGGGACTAGCGGAACCACAGATACGCAGTATTTT
NA | NA | TRBJ1-2 | TRBV25-1 | CASSDRQALYGYTF | TGTGCCAGCAGTGATCGACAGGCCCTCTATGGCTACACCTTC
NA | many | TRBJ2-2 | TRBV2 | CASSEVKTGRGTGELFF | TGTGCCAGCAGTGAAGTCAAAACAGGGAGAGGCACCGGGGAGCTGTTTTTT
TRBD2 | many | TRBJ2-2 | TRBV2 | CASSWTSGVPSTGELFF | TGTGCCAGCAGTTGGACTAGCGGGGTCCCCAGCACCGGGGAGCTGTTTTTT
NA | NA | TRBJ2-3 | TRBV18 | CASSPGGATDTQYF | TGTGCCAGCTCACCTGGTGGGGCCACAGATACGCAGTATTTT
NA | NA | TRBJ2-3 | TRBV6-5 | CASSYGGGHPDTQYF | TGTGCCAGCAGTTATGGAGGGGGCCACCCAGATACGCAGTATTTT
TRBD2 | many | TRBJ2-1 | TRBV7-3 | CASSRSGTSGRYNEQFF | TGTGCCAGCAGCCGATCAGGGACTAGCGGGAGATACAATGAGCAGTTCTTC
TRBD1 | few | TRBJ2-2 | TRBV14 | CASSQRGQNTRTETGELFF | TGTGCCAGCAGCCAAAGGGGACAGAACACCCGAACAGAAACCGGGGAGCTGTTTTTT
NA | many | TRBJ2-7 | TRBV11-2 | CASRTDTDRRSEQYF | TGTGCCAGCAGGACAGATACGGACAGACGAAGCGAGCAGTACTTC
TRBD2 | few | TRBJ2-7 | TRBV28 | CASSETSGRVGEQYF | TGTGCCAGCAGCGAGACTAGCGGGAGGGTCGGGGAGCAGTACTTC